What follows are 12 T cell receptor beta chains derived from one specimen sequenced in a study of graft-versus-host responses after intestinal transplantation. TCRdb keeps only in-frame clones here, not all; method: immunoSEQ multiplex PCR. The table lists some 55,000 clones, 91% of them singletons. Sample: PBMCs, taken 650 to 680 days after intestinal transplant. Receptors originate from a human patient who received an intestinal transplant, so some T cells may come from the graft donor.

The chain couples TRBV5-1 to TRBJ2-5, with D possibly matching TRBD2 (6 bases). The CDR3 has 13 residues. V lost 4 bases and J 5 bases, leaving 12 bases between the germline ends. Germline CDR1 reads SGHRS; CDR2 reads YFSETQ. Here the CDR3 DNA reads TGCGCCAGCAGCGACCAGCGGGTGGAGACCCAGTACTTC. It translates to CASSDQRVETQYF.

CDR3 amino acids: CASSVGGGDFTDTQYF. Written as DNA, the CDR3 is TGTGCCAGCAGCGTAGGGGGCGGGGACTTCACAGATACGCAGTATTTT. This sequence joins TRBV9 and TRBJ2-3; possibly TRBD2 for D (6 bases). In germline, CDR1 is SGDLS, CDR2 YYNGEE. CDR3 length: 16 amino acids. The V and J ends lost 0 bases and 2 bases respectively, with 13 bases between them.

The CDR3 here is CAISELQGLGGYTF. The DNA for the CDR3 is TGTGCCATCAGTGAGCTGCAGGGGCTAGGTGGCTACACCTTC. This chain uses TRBV10-3 with TRBJ1-2, with a tentative D call TRBD1 (6 bases). The germline V gene has CDR1 ENHRY and CDR2 SYGVKD. This CDR3 is built from 14 residues. Deletions cut 2 bases from V and 7 bases from J, with 14 bases between.

The chain recombines TRBV27 with TRBJ2-2, with D perhaps matching TRBD1 (6 bases). V dropped 6 bases and J dropped 1 base, with 15 bases sitting between them. Looked up from germline, CDR1 is MNHEY and CDR2 is SMNVEV (reference sequence). The CDR3 is 16 amino acids. CDR3 sequence reads: CASRLHRVGNTGELFF. The CDR3 DNA sequence: TGTGCCAGCAGACTCCACAGGGTGGGGAACACCGGGGAGCTGTTTTTT.

The gene calls are TRBV30 and TRBJ2-2; D is possibly TRBD2 (6 bases). Trimming stripped 8 bases from V and 2 bases from J, with 9 bases between. Germline loops: CDR1 GTSNPN, CDR2 SVGIG (reference sequence). This CDR3 region has 12 residues. In DNA, the CDR3 is TGTGCCGGGGGACTCAACACCGGGGAGCTGTTTTTT. Encoded protein: CAGGLNTGELFF.

Only one count was recorded for this clone. The chain combines TRBV4-1 with TRBJ2-4, with TRBD1 matching over 10 bases. There are 19 residues in the CDR3. V was pared by 4 bases and J by 6 bases, with 18 bases of the junction left unmatched. From germline, CDR1 is MGHRA and CDR2 YSYEKL. The CDR3 nucleotides read TGCGCCAGCAGCCCAGCGGGCGGTGGACAGGGGGATTTTTTAAACATTCAGTACTTC. This encodes CASSPAGGGQGDFLNIQYF.

This clone showed up just once. The genes are TRBV7-8 and TRBJ1-1; no clear D gene. Germline V gene data show CDR1 as SGHVS and CDR2 as FQNEAQ. Trimming removed 1 base at V and 8 bases at J, with 8 bases between. This CDR3 spans 12 amino acids. DNA for the CDR3: TGTGCCAGCAGCTTAGTCGCCGTGGAAGCTTTCTTT. It specifies CASSLVAVEAFF. The complete variable domain, with remaining parts taken from reference TRBV7-8 and TRBJ1-1, reads GAGVSQSPRYKVAKRGQDVALRCDPISGHVSLFWYQQALGQGPEFLTYFQNEAQLDKSGLPSDRFFAERPEGSVSTLKIQRTQQEDSAVYLCASSLVAVEAFFGQGTRLTVV.

The chain has TRBV27 and TRBJ1-3; perhaps TRBD1 as D (5 bases). This CDR3 contains 16 residues. Germline V gives CDR1 MNHEY, CDR2 SMNVEV (reference sequence). V was clipped by 3 bases and J by 0 bases, with 12 bases between them. CDR3 amino acids: CASSLTAGNSGNTIYF. CDR3 DNA sequence: TGTGCCAGCAGTTTGACAGCAGGCAACTCTGGAAACACCATATATTTT.

In DNA form, the CDR3 reads TGTGCCAGCAGCTTCTCCGGGGGCATGGTCGAGCAGTACTTC. It specifies CASSFSGGMVEQYF. The V gene is TRBV7-9, the J gene TRBJ2-7; TRBD1 or TRBD2 may be the D gene (6 bases each). The CDR3 runs to 14 residues. The germline V gene encodes CDR1 SEHNR and CDR2 FQNEAQ (reference sequence). V was shortened by 3 bases and J by 6 bases, with 15 bases between the two germline ends.

The chain carries TRBV19 and TRBJ2-6; D is unclear. The CDR3 totals 17 residues. Germline values: CDR1 LNHDA, CDR2 SQIVND (reference sequence). Trimming stripped 1 base from V and 1 base from J, with 11 bases between. The CDR3 is CASSIVGFKSGANVLTF. CDR3 DNA: TGTGCCAGTAGTATAGTGGGGTTCAAGTCTGGGGCCAACGTCCTGACTTTC.

The chain links TRBV20-1 to TRBJ1-4, with D hard to call. Germline values: CDR1 DFQATT, CDR2 SNEGSKA (reference sequence). V lost 1 base to trimming and J lost 8 bases, with 5 bases between them. The length of the CDR3 is 11 residues. In DNA, the CDR3 is TGCAGTGCTAGAGGTGGCGAAAAACTGTTTTTT. It translates to CSARGGEKLFF.

V usage is TRBV4-1 and J usage is TRBJ2-3, with D unresolved. CDR3 length equals 14 residues. With 8 bases removed from V and 0 bases from J, the gap between germline ends came to 12 bases. Germline lookup yields CDR1 MGHRA and CDR2 YSYEKL. In DNA, the CDR3 is TGCGCCAGCGGGTTGATTACGAGCACAGATACGCAGTATTTT. It translates to CASGLITSTDTQYF.